The 25 T cell receptor beta chains below come from one sample, sequenced in a study of OX40 agonist ivuxolimab in advanced cancers. The method was the immunoSEQ multiplex PCR assay. TCRdb provides this immuneACCESS table in a form limited to in-frame rearrangements. Some clones are lacking; in checked studies, under half of them reflect an unresolved V gene, and why the rest are absent is not known. In all, the sample holds more than 25,000 clones, and around 84% of those were seen once. Of the sample, over 25% is held by the ten largest clones. Source: CD4+ or CD8+ T cells sorted from blood, taken in a trial of the OX40 agonist ivuxolimab. These receptors all come from an adult with an advanced solid tumor such as melanoma, head and neck, liver or kidney cancer.

The gene calls are TRBV5-5 and TRBJ1-1; D remains unclear. CDR1 and CDR2 (germline): SGHKS, YYEKEE (reference sequence). This CDR3 has 14 residues. V lost 5 bases to trimming and J lost 5 bases, with 16 bases between them. The DNA for the CDR3 is TGTGCCAGCAGTCTAGACCGGACCTGGACTGAAGCTTTCTTT. Translation: CASSLDRTWTEAFF.

The CDR3 protein is CASSLAQRGDTQYF. CDR3 nucleotide sequence: TGTGCCAGCAGCTTAGCGCAGAGGGGTGATACGCAGTATTTT. The chain links TRBV7-6 to TRBJ2-3; TRBD1 or TRBD2 may be the D gene (5 bases each). Germline lookup yields CDR1 SGHVS and CDR2 FNYEAQ. This CDR3 has 14 amino acids. Trimming left V 0 bases short and J 6 bases short, with 10 bases between.

This clone came up a few times. This rearrangement joins TRBV5-4 to TRBJ1-1; D gene uncertain. Germline V gene sequence: CDR1 SGHNT, CDR2 YYREEE (reference sequence). Trimming took off 4 bases at V and 0 bases at J, with 7 bases between the two ends. The CDR3 runs to 13 residues. The CDR3 spells CASSPFVNTEAFF. The DNA for the CDR3 is TGTGCCAGCAGCCCCTTCGTGAACACTGAAGCTTTCTTT. Looking up the rest from reference TRBV5-4 and TRBJ1-1 gives the full variable domain: ETGVTQSPTHLIKTRGQQVTLRCSSQSGHNTVSWYQQALGQGPQFIFQYYREEENGRGNFPPRFSGLQFPNYSSELNVNALELDDSALYLCASSPFVNTEAFFGQGTRLTVV.

The chain uses TRBV13 and TRBJ1-2; TRBD1 matches 7 bases. The CDR3 has 14 amino acids. The V gene end was trimmed by 0 bases and the J gene end by 4 bases; junction bases not matched to a gene: 2. Germline V gene lookup returns CDR1 PRHDT and CDR2 FYEKMQ (reference sequence). CDR3 DNA: TGTGCCAGCAGCTTAGGCACAGGGGCCTATGGCTACACCTTC. It yields the protein CASSLGTGAYGYTF.

The rearrangement joins TRBV27 to TRBJ1-1; D gene ambiguous. Germline loops: CDR1 MNHEY, CDR2 SMNVEV (reference sequence). This CDR3 has 11 residues. With 3 bases removed from V and 4 bases from J, the gap between germline ends came to 3 bases. CDR3: CASSLGTEAFF. The CDR3 region has the DNA TGTGCCAGCAGTTTGGGCACTGAAGCTTTCTTT.

A few counts support this clone. J is TRBJ2-2 and V is TRBV6-4; 11 bases agree with TRBD2. CDR1 and CDR2 from the germline V gene are MRHNA and SNTAGT. Trimming removed 8 bases from V and 7 bases from J; junction bases left unmatched: 18. The CDR3 loop spans 18 amino acids. The CDR3 sequence is CASAPERSSGRPNGELFF. The DNA of the CDR3 is TGTGCCAGCGCGCCCGAGCGATCTAGCGGGAGGCCGAACGGGGAGCTGTTTTTT.

This clone showed up just a few times. The rearrangement uses TRBV5-4 and TRBJ2-7; D not certain. Germline V gene lookup returns CDR1 SGHNT and CDR2 YYREEE (reference sequence). The germline V and J ends were trimmed by 4 bases and 1 base, with 6 bases remaining between them. The CDR3 is 12 residues long. The DNA of the CDR3 is TGTGCCAGCAGCACCGTATCCTACGAGCAGTACTTC. Amino acids: CASSTVSYEQYF. Full variable domain (missing parts from reference TRBV5-4 and TRBJ2-7): ETGVTQSPTHLIKTRGQQVTLRCSSQSGHNTVSWYQQALGQGPQFIFQYYREEENGRGNFPPRFSGLQFPNYSSELNVNALELDDSALYLCASSTVSYEQYFGPGTRLTVT.

V is TRBV28 and J is TRBJ2-3; the match to TRBD1 covers 7 bases. Unmatched junction bases numbered 9, after V lost 5 bases and J lost 1 base. Germline-derived CDR1 and CDR2 are MDHEN and SYDVKM. The CDR3 length is 16 residues. CDR3 coding DNA: TGTGCCAGCAGTCCACAGGGGAGTTACCGCACAGATACGCAGTATTTT. Its protein product is CASSPQGSYRTDTQYF.

The J gene is TRBJ2-5, the V gene TRBV2, with 8 bases aligning to TRBD1. Germline V gene sequence: CDR1 SNHLY, CDR2 FYNNEI. This CDR3 is built from 12 residues. V was clipped by 11 bases and J by 3 bases; unmatched bases: 5. The CDR3 here is CAGQGLEETQYF. In DNA, the CDR3 is TGTGCCGGACAGGGACTTGAAGAGACCCAGTACTTC.

The chain carries TRBV6-5 and TRBJ1-2, with D possibly matching TRBD1 (5 bases). There are 15 residues in the CDR3. Looked up from germline, CDR1 is MNHEY and CDR2 is SVGAGI. V shed 0 bases and J shed 0 bases, with 8 bases lying between them. The CDR3 is CASSYSGGANYGYTF. In DNA, the CDR3 is TGTGCCAGCAGTTACTCGGGGGGTGCTAACTATGGCTACACCTTC.

This rearrangement joins TRBV9 to TRBJ1-1; D uncertain. Trimming took 5 bases from V and 3 from J, leaving 14 bases between them. Germline CDR1 and CDR2: SGDLS and YYNGEE. This CDR3 is built from 14 residues. CDR3 protein: CASSVTPEHTEAFF. The CDR3, as DNA: TGTGCCAGCAGTGTTACTCCGGAGCACACTGAAGCTTTCTTT.

This rearrangement joins TRBV6-6 to TRBJ1-5; possible D gene TRBD1, 5 bases. Trimming pared 4 bases from V and 3 bases from J, leaving 16 bases between. Germline CDR1 and CDR2: MNHNY and SVGAGI (reference sequence). CDR3 length: 16 amino acids. In DNA form, the CDR3 reads TGTGCCAGCAGTTTTCCCCAGGGACCTATCAATCAGCCCCAGCATTTT. This sequence encodes CASSFPQGPINQPQHF.

This clone was counted a single time. V and J are TRBV19 and TRBJ1-2, with TRBD1 identical over 7 bases. V shed 7 bases and J 0 bases; nucleotides not matched to a gene: 26. The CDR3 totals 21 residues. Germline CDR1 and CDR2: LNHDA and SQIVND (reference sequence). Written as DNA, the CDR3 is TGTGCCAGTACCTTAAAGGGGGGACAGCGTCCCAAAGGGAGACCTAACTATGGCTACACCTTC. It specifies CASTLKGGQRPKGRPNYGYTF.

The chain couples TRBV28 to TRBJ1-4; no clear D gene. The V and J ends lost 2 bases and 0 bases respectively, with 13 bases between them. The CDR3 runs 17 residues. Germline CDR1 is MDHEN and CDR2 is SYDVKM. The chain's CDR3 is CASSLVGELSTNEKLFF. The CDR3 coding sequence is TGTGCCAGCAGTTTAGTGGGAGAGCTCTCAACTAATGAAAAACTGTTTTTT.

The gene calls are TRBV9 and TRBJ2-2; 9 bases agree with TRBD1. The CDR3 consists of 13 residues. Germline loops: CDR1 SGDLS, CDR2 YYNGEE. V lost 3 bases and J lost 7; bases outside the gene matches: 1. CDR3 coding DNA: TGTGCCAGCAGCGAGACAGGGGGCGGGGAGCTGTTTTTT. Its protein product is CASSETGGGELFF.

The sample holds one count of this clone. The chain has TRBV27 and TRBJ1-2, with 7 nucleotides matching TRBD1. The CDR3 is 19 residues long. Germline CDR1 MNHEY, CDR2 SMNVEV (reference sequence). V was clipped by 0 bases and J by 0 bases; unmatched bases: 13. In DNA form, the CDR3 reads TGTGCCAGCAGTTTATCGATTAGCGGGACAGAAGACCCTAACTATGGCTACACCTTC. This gives the protein CASSLSISGTEDPNYGYTF.

The J gene is TRBJ1-6, the V gene TRBV4-3; TRBD1 might be the D (5 bases). Germline V lookup: CDR1 LGHNA, CDR2 YSLEER. With 6 bases removed from V and 0 bases from J, the gap between germline ends came to 12 bases. This CDR3 is 16 amino acids long. This CDR3 reads CASSPGGSSYNSPLHF. The CDR3 nucleotides are TGCGCCAGCAGTCCGGGGGGTAGCTCCTATAATTCACCCCTCCACTTT.

This chain uses TRBV18 with TRBJ2-3; no definite D call. Trimming took off 0 bases at V and 4 bases at J, with 5 bases between the two ends. The CDR3 consists of 13 residues. The V gene's germline CDR1 is KGHSH and CDR2 LQKENI. CDR3 nucleotide sequence: TGTGCCAGCTCACCACCGTTCTCAGATACGCAGTATTTT. Translating gives CASSPPFSDTQYF.

This chain uses TRBV4-2 with TRBJ2-1, with 8 bases aligning to TRBD2. The CDR3 sequence is 16 residues long. The V segment lost 0 bases and the J segment 3 bases; nucleotides outside the gene matches: 4. Germline values: CDR1 LGHNA, CDR2 YNFKEQ. For the CDR3, the DNA is TGTGCCAGCAGCCAAGAGGAGCGGGGGATCTACAATGAGCAGTTCTTC. It translates to CASSQEERGIYNEQFF.

By its share, this clone is medium-sized (0.01 to 0.1%). V is TRBV10-2 and J is TRBJ2-2, with D possibly TRBD2 on 5 matching bases. CDR3 length equals 12 residues. The germline V gene encodes CDR1 WSHSY and CDR2 SAAADI. V lost 9 bases, J lost 3 bases, and 8 bases lay in between. CDR3 DNA: TGCGCCAGTAGAGGGTACACCGGGGAGCTGTTTTTT. Translation: CASRGYTGELFF.

The chain couples TRBV5-1 to TRBJ2-5; D might be TRBD2 (6 bases). Germline-derived CDR1 and CDR2 are SGHRS and YFSETQ. This CDR3 is built from 19 residues. Trimming pared 2 bases from V and 1 base from J, leaving 24 bases between. CDR3 bases: TGCGCCAGCAGCTTCCCCTCCGGGACTCTCCTCGAAGGCCAAGAGACCCAGTACTTC. Its protein is CASSFPSGTLLEGQETQYF.

Relative to its sample, this clone is medium-sized. This chain connects TRBV4-2 to TRBJ2-7; 7 positions match TRBD2. The V segment lost 0 bases and the J segment 2 bases; nucleotides outside the gene matches: 7. Germline V gene lookup returns CDR1 LGHNA and CDR2 YNFKEQ. This CDR3 contains 16 residues. The CDR3 spells CASSQEGEGGAYEQYF. For the CDR3, the DNA is TGTGCCAGCAGCCAAGAGGGGGAGGGTGGGGCCTACGAGCAGTACTTC.

The V gene is TRBV4-3, the J gene TRBJ2-1, with TRBD2 as a possible D gene (5 bases). Per the germline V gene, CDR1 is LGHNA and CDR2 is YSLEER. The CDR3 totals 15 residues. V gave up 0 bases and J gave up 9 bases, with 15 bases separating them. The CDR3 spells CASSQDVISDREQFF. The CDR3 nucleotides are TGCGCCAGCAGCCAAGATGTGATTAGCGACCGTGAGCAGTTCTTC.

J is TRBJ2-1 and V is TRBV27; D may correspond to TRBD1 or TRBD2 (5 bases each). Germline V gene data show CDR1 as MNHEY and CDR2 as SMNVEV (reference sequence). This CDR3 contains 18 residues. The V gene lost 5 bases and the J gene lost 3 bases, with 23 bases spanning the gap. CDR3 region: CASSRPPGIANLYNEQFF. CDR3 DNA: TGTGCCAGCAGTCGTCCCCCAGGGATAGCGAACCTCTACAATGAGCAGTTCTTC.

The rearrangement joins TRBV9 to TRBJ2-1; TRBD2 matches 10 bases. The CDR3 is 17 amino acids. Germline V gene data show CDR1 as SGDLS and CDR2 as YYNGEE. V gave up 3 bases and J gave up 3 bases; unmatched junction bases: 9. For the CDR3, the DNA is TGTGCCAGCAGCGGGGGTTCGAGCGGGAGGGACTACAATGAGCAGTTCTTC. It yields the protein CASSGGSSGRDYNEQFF.